Here is one TCR beta chain with its context. This record belongs to a study of CD8 T cells in Susac syndrome. With random hexamers, about 0.45 to 1 ug RNA was reverse transcribed. TCRdb re-called the immunoSEQ multiplex PCR reads through MiXCR, storing one row per CDR3 protein. The sample has some 110,000 distinct CDR3 sequences; roughly 94% are singletons. Sequencing used CD8+ T cells from PBMCs. This TCR was sampled from a human donor with Susac syndrome.

CDR3 in DNA: TGCAGTGCTAGAACCGGGACTACCCTTTATACTGAAGCTTTCTTT. This encodes CSARTGTTLYTEAFF. The V gene is TRBV20-1, the J gene TRBJ1-1; TRBD1 might be the D (5 bases). Germline assignment: CDR1 DFQATT and CDR2 SNEGSKA (reference sequence). The CDR3 extends over 15 amino acids. Deletions cut 2 bases from V and 5 bases from J, with 18 bases between.